Included here is one T cell receptor beta chain sequence, with context. Its antigen is unknown. Base-call qualities are not available, and no considerably larger clone is one nucleotide away. Other nucleotide sequences in the sample specify the same CDR3. The sample is drawn from a study of T cell changes during pregnancy in multiple sclerosis (dated by TCRdb to about 2019). Some background on the complete study: In women with multiple sclerosis, the researchers looked at how the T cell repertoire shifted as pregnancy progressed.

Library preparation used the immunoSEQ multiplex PCR assay. In its TCRdb copy, this immuneACCESS table keeps in-frame sequences only and misses some clones. Where compared with another copy, unresolved V genes explain less than half of these, and the others have no known cause. In this sample the table shows over 45,000 clones, over 90% of which occur a single time. Roughly 2.7% of the sample goes to the ten largest clones. Inclusive of the bounding cysteine and phenylalanine, the CDR3 is 13 residues long. Only the CDR3 portion is preserved as DNA: 39 bases, with reading frame beginning at the first base. From a lookup of the germline V gene (reference sequence), CDR1 and CDR2 are MNHEY and SMNVEV. Trimmed from V: 2 bases; trimmed from J: 3 bases; junction bases lacking a gene match: 1.

The receptor was isolated from a female donor with multiple sclerosis, enrolled in a pregnancy study. The chain is made from TRBV27 and TRBJ2-7; 7 of the junction bases match TRBD2. The material was CD8+ T cells from peripheral blood mononuclear cells, obtained in the third trimester of pregnancy. The bases are TGTGCCAGCAGTTTAGGGGGGGACTACGAGCAGTACTTC. Its protein product is CASSLGGDYEQYF.